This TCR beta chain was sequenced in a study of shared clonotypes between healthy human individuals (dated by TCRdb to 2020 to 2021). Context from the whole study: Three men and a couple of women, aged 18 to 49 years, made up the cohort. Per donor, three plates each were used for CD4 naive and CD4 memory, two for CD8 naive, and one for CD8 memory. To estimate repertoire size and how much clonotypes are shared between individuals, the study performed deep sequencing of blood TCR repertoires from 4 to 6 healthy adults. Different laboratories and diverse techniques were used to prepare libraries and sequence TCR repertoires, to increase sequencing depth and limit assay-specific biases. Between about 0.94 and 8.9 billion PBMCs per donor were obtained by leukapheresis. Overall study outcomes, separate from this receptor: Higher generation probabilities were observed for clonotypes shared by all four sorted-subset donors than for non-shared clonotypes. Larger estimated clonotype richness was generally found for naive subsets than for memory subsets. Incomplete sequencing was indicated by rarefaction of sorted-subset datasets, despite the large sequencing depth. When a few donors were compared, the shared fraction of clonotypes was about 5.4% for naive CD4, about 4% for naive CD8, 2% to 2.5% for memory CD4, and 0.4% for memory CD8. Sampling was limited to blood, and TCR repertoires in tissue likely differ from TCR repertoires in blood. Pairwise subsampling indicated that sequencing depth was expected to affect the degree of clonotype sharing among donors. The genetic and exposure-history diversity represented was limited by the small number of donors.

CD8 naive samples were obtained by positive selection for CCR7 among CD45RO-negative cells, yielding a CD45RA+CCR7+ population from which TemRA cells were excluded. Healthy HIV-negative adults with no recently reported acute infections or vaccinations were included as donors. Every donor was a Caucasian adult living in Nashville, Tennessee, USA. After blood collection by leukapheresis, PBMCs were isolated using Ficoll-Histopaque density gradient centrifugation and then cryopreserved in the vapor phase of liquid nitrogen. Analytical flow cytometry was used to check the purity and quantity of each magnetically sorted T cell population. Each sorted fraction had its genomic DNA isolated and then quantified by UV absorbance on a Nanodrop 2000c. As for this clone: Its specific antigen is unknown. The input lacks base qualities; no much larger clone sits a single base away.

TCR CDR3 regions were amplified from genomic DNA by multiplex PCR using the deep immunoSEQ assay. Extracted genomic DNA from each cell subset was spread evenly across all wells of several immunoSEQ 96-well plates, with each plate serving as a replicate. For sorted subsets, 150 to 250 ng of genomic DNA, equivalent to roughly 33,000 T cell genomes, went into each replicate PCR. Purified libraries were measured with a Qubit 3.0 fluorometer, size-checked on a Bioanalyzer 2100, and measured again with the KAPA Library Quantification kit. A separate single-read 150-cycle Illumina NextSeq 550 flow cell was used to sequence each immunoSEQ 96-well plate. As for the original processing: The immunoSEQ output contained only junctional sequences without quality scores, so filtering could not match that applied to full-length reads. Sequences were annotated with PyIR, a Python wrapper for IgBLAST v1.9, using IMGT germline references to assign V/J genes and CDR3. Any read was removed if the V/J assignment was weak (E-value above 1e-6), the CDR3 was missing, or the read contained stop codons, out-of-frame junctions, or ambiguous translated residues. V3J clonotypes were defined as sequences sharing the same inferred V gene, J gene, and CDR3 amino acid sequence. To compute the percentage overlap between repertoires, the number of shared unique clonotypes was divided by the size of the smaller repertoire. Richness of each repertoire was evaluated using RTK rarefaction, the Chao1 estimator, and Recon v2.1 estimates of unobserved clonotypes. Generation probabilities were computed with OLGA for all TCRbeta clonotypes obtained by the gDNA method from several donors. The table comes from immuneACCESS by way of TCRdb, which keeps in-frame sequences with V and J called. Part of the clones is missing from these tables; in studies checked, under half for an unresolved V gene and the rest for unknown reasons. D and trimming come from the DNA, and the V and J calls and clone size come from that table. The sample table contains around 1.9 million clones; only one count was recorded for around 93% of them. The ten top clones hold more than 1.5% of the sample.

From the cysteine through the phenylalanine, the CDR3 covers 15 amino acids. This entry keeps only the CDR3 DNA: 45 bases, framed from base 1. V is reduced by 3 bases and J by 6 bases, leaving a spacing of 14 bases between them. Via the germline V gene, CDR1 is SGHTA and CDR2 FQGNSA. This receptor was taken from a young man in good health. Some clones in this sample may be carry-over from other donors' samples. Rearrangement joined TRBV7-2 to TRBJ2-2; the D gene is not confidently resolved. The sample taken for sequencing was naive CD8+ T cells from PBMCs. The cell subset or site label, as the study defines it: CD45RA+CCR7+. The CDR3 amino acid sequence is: CASSFLLGAPGELFF. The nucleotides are TGTGCCAGCAGCTTCCTGTTGGGCGCCCCCGGGGAGCTGTTTTTT.